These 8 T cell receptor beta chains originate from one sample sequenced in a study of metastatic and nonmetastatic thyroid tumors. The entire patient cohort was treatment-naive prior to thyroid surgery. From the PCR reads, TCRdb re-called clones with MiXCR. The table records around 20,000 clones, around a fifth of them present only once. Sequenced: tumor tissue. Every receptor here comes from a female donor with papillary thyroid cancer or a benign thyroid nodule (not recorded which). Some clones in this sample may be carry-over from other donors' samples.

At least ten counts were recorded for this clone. CDR3 protein: CASSLDSAYEQYF. CDR3 bases: TGTGCCAGCAGTTTGGACAGTGCCTACGAGCAGTACTTC. The chain couples TRBV6-2 or TRBV6-3 to TRBJ2-7; D is perhaps TRBD1 (6 bases). Trimming cost V 4 bases and J 2 bases, with 9 bases left between them. The germline V gene has CDR1 MNHEY and CDR2 SVGEGT. There are 13 residues in the CDR3.

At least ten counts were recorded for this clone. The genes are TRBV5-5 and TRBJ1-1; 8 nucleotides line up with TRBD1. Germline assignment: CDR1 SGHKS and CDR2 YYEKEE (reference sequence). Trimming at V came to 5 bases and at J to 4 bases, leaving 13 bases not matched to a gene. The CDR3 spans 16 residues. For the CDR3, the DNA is TGTGCCAGCAGACCCGGGCGACAGGGGAGGGGCACTGAAGCTTTCTTT. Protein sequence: CASRPGRQGRGTEAFF.

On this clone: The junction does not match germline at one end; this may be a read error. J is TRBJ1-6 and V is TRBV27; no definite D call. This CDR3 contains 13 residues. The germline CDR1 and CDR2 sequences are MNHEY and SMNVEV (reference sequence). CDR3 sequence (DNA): TGTGCCGGCAGTTTGGACCGGGGATCACCCCTCCACTTT. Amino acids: CAGSLDRGSPLHF.

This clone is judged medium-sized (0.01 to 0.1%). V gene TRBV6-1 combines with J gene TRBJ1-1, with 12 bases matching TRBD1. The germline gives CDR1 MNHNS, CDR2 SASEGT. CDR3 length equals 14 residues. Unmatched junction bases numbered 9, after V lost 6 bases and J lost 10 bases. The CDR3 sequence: CASSSGQGASGAFF. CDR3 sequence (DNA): TGTGCCAGCAGCTCGGGACAGGGGGCTTCAGGAGCTTTCTTT.

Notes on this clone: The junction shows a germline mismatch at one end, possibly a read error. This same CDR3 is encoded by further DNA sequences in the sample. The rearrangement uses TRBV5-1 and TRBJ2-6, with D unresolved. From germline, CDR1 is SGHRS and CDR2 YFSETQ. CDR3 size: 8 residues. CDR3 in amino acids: CASSPPGF. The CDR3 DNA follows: TGCGCCAGCAGCCCTCCGGGTTTC.

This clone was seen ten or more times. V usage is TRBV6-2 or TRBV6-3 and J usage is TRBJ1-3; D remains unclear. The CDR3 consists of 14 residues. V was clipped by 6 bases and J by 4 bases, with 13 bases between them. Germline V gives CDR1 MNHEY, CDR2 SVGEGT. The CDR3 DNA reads TGTGCCAGCAGAGGAATGTTCCAGGGAAACACCATATATTTT. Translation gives CASRGMFQGNTIYF.

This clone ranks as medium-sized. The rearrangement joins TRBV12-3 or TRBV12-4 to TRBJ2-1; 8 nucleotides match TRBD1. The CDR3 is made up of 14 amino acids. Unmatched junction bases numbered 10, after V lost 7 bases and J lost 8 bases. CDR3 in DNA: TGTGCCAGCACCGGACAGGGTTTTTTCGATGAGCAGTTCTTC. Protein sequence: CASTGQGFFDEQFF.

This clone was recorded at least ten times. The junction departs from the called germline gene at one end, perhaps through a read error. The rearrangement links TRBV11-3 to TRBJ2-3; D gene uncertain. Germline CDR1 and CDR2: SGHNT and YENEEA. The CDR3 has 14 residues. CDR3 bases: TGCGCCAGCAGCTTATCTGTAGGGCGGGATACGCAGTATTTT. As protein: CASSLSVGRDTQYF.